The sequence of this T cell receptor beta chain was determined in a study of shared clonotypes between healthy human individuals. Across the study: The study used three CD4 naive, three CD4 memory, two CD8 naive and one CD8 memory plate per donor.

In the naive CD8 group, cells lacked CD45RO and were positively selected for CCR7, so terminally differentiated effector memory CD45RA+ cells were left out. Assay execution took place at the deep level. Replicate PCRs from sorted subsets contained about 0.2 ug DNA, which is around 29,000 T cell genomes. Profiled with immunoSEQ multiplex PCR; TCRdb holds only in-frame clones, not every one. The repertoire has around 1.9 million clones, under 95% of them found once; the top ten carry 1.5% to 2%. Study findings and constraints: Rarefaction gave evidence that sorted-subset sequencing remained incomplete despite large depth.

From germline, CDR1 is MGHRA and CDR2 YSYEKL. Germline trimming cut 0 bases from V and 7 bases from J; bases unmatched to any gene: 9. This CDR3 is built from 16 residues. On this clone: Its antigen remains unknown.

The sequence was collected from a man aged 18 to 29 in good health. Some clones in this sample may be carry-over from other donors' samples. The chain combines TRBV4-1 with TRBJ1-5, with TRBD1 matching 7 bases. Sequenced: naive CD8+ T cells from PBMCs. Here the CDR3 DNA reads TGCGCCAGCAGCCAAGATGGGAGACAGGGTGGGCAGCCCCAGCATTTT. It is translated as CASSQDGRQGGQPQHF.